These T cell receptor beta chains were read from a single sample in a study of CD4+ T cells in melanoma. Sequenced by immunoSEQ multiplex PCR; TCRdb stores in-frame clones only, minus some. This table has about 50,000 clones, about 91% appearing once. Sequencing input: peripheral blood. The origin of the receptors is a human donor with melanoma. The CDR3 runs from the conserved cysteine through the conserved F or W. The D gene is left open where the match is weak. Expanded clones get a size class; other rows say once, few or many, or leave the size out.

TRBV2	14	NA	TRBJ1-1	NA	CASSDTGGKNEAFF	TGTGCCAGCAGTGATACGGGGGGGAAGAATGAAGCTTTCTTT
TRBV11-2	18	NA	TRBJ2-7	TRBD2	CASSHAGLAGGSSYEQYF	TGTGCCAGCAGCCACGCGGGACTAGCGGGGGGGAGCTCCTACGAGCAGTACTTC
TRBV18	16	NA	TRBJ1-6	NA	CASSPEAADLNSPLHF	TGTGCCAGCTCACCAGAGGCAGCCGATCTAAATTCACCCCTCCACTTT
TRBV30	15	NA	TRBJ1-1	NA	CAWKVLEGASTEAFF	TGTGCCTGGAAGGTCCTAGAGGGCGCCAGCACTGAAGCTTTCTTT
TRBV6-5	14	once	TRBJ2-7	TRBD1	CASSYRDRAYEQYF	TGTGCCAGCAGTTACAGGGACAGGGCCTACGAGCAGTACTTC
TRBV6-6	15	NA	TRBJ1-3	TRBD1	CASSLPGGSGNTIYF	TGTGCCAGCAGCCTACCAGGGGGCTCTGGAAACACCATATATTTT
TRBV10-3	15	NA	TRBJ2-1	TRBD2	CAISETSGGVNEQFF	TGTGCCATCAGTGAGACTAGCGGGGGTGTAAATGAGCAGTTCTTC
TRBV28	14	few	TRBJ2-7	TRBD1	CASSSGQGGYEQYF	TGTGCCAGCAGTTCCGGACAGGGAGGCTACGAGCAGTACTTC
TRBV7-9	12	NA	TRBJ2-7	NA	CASSLGTYEQYF	TGTGCCAGCAGCTTAGGGACCTACGAGCAGTACTTC
TRBV5-1	15	NA	TRBJ1-1	TRBD1	CASSSDRGGKPEAFF	TGCGCCAGCAGCTCGGACAGGGGAGGGAAACCTGAAGCTTTCTTT